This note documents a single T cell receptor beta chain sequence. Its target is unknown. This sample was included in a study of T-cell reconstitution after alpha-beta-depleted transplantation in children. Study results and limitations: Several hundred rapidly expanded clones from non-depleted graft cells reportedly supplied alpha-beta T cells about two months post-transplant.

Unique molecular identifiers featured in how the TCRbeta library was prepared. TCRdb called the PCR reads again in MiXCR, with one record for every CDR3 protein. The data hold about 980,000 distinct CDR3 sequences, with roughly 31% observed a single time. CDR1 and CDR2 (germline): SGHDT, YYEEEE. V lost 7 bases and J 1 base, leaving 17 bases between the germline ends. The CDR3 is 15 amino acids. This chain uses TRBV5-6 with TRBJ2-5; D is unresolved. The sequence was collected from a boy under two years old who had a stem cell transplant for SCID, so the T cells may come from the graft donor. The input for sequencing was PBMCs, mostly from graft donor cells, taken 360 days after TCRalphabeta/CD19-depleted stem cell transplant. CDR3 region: CASRPPRWRQETQYF. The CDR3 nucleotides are TGTGCCAGCCGCCCTCCTCGATGGCGCCAAGAGACCCAGTACTTC.